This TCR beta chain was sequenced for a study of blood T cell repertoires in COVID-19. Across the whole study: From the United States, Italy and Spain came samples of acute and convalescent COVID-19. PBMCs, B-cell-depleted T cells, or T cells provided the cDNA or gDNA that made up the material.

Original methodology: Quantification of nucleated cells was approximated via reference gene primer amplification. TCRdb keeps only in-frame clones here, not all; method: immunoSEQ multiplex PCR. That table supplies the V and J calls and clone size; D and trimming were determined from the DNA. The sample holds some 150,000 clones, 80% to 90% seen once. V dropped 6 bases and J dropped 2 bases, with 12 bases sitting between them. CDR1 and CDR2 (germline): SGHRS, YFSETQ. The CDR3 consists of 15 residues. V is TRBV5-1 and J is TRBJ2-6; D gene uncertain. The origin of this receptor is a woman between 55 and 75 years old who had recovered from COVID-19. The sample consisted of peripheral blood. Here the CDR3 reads CASTMTTPGANVLTF. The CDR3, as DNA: TGCGCCAGCACGATGACAACTCCTGGGGCCAACGTCCTGACTTTC.